The rows below give T cell receptor beta chains drawn from one sample of a study of chemoradiotherapy in HPV16-positive cancers. Produced via immunoSEQ multiplex PCR; TCRdb's table is partial and in-frame only. This table has tens of thousands of clones, 70% to 90% appearing once. The sequencing used blood, collected from a patient who underwent chemoradiotherapy. Every receptor here comes from a human donor with HPV-associated anogenital cancer. CDR3s include the opening cysteine and the closing phenylalanine or tryptophan. D genes are given only for firm matches. Rows give clone size only sometimes, using once, few, many, or a class for an expanded clone.

TRBJ1-1 . . TRBV10-2 TGCGCCAGCAGTGAGAAGTATGAAGCTTTCTTT CASSEKYEAFF
TRBJ2-7 . TRBD2 TRBV28 TGTGCCAGCAGGCCTCTAGCGGGAGGGCCACAAGAGCAGTACTTC CASRPLAGGPQEQYF
TRBJ2-2 . TRBD1 TRBV7-8 TGTGCCAGCAGCTTAAACCGGGACAGGGGTGACACCGGGGAGCTGTTTTTT CASSLNRDRGDTGELFF
TRBJ2-5 . . TRBV5-1 TGCGCCAGCACTCACAAAACAAGTCGGGAGACCCAGTACTTC CASTHKTSRETQYF
TRBJ1-2 . . TRBV19 TGTGCCAGTCGACCCACAGGGACGGGTAACTATGGCTACACCTTC CASRPTGTGNYGYTF
TRBJ2-3 few . TRBV13 TGTGCCAGCAGCTTCGGTGGGGCGGAAGATACGCAGTATTTT CASSFGGAEDTQYF
TRBJ2-7 . TRBD2 TRBV18 TGTGCCAGCTCACCAGGGAGGGTTTCGCCGCCGGAGCAGTACTTC CASSPGRVSPPEQYF
TRBJ1-3 . . TRBV7-9 TGTGCCAGCAGCTCCCGAAGGGGGAACACCATATATTTT CASSSRRGNTIYF
TRBJ2-7 . TRBD2 TRBV4-1 TGCGCCAGCAGCCAATGGACTAGCTCCCACGAGCAGTACTTC CASSQWTSSHEQYF
TRBJ2-1 . TRBD2 TRBV19 TGTGCCAGTGGCCGGACTAGCGGACCCTCATCTCTCAATGAGCAGTTCTTC CASGRTSGPSSLNEQFF
TRBJ2-5 . TRBD2 TRBV5-6 TGTGCCAGCAGCCCCCGGTACTTAGCGGGCCAAGAGACCCAGTACTTC CASSPRYLAGQETQYF
TRBJ1-1 . . TRBV4-2 TGTGCCAGCAGCAGGAGGGGGATGAACACTGAAGCTTTCTTT CASSRRGMNTEAFF
TRBJ2-1 . TRBD2 TRBV11-2 TGTGCCAGCAGCTTAGTACTAGCGGTGGGGAATGAGCAGTTCTTC CASSLVLAVGNEQFF
TRBJ1-5 . . TRBV7-9 TGTGCCAGCAGCTTATCGGCACAACTTCATCAGCCCCAGCATTTT CASSLSAQLHQPQHF
TRBJ1-6 . . TRBV6-1 TGTGCCAGCAGTGATAGCGGACCCCTCCACTTT CASSDSGPLHF
TRBJ2-3 . . TRBV11-2 TGTGCCAGCAGACGGACTCAGGGTGTATATACGCAGTATTTT CASRRTQGVYTQYF
TRBJ1-5 . TRBD1 TRBV10-1 TGCGCCAGCAGTGCCCCGGGACAGAATCAGCCCCAGCATTTT CASSAPGQNQPQHF
TRBJ2-1 . . TRBV7-2 TGTGCCAGCAGCTTAAGAACTAGTGTGGTCTACAATGAGCAGTTCTTC CASSLRTSVVYNEQFF
TRBJ1-1 . . TRBV4-1 TGCGCCAGCAACGCGGGGGGGAACACTGAAGCTTTCTTT CASNAGGNTEAFF
TRBJ2-1 . . TRBV27 TGTGCCAGCAGTTTGGCAAATGAGCAGTTCTTC CASSLANEQFF
TRBJ2-7 . TRBD2 TRBV10-3 TGTGCCATCAGACAAGCGGGAGGGCCTTCCTACGAGCAGTACTTC CAIRQAGGPSYEQYF